Listed here are 18 T cell receptor beta chains from one sample, sequenced in a study of shared clonotypes between healthy human individuals. The assay was immunoSEQ multiplex PCR, and TCRdb's table has in-frame clones only and misses some. The repertoire consists of approximately 1.5 million clones, with approximately 98.5% occurring once and the leading ten covering 0.36%. The sequenced material came from naive CD4+ T cells sorted from blood. The sample's subset: CD45RA+ positively selected. The receptors originated from a man between 25 and 39 years old in good health.

This clone was found a few times. In DNA, the CDR3 is TGTGCCAGCAGCCAAGATCACCGGATAACTGAAGCTTTCTTT. Translating it yields CASSQDHRITEAFF. The chain recombines TRBV14 with TRBJ1-1; D not resolved. The CDR3 has 14 residues. Germline V gene sequence: CDR1 SGHDN, CDR2 FVKESK. V was pared by 0 bases and J by 5 bases, with 10 bases between.

The chain carries TRBV12-5 and TRBJ2-1; tentatively, D is TRBD2 (5 bases). V was cut by 7 bases and J by 7 bases, with 14 bases left in between. From germline, CDR1 is LGHNT and CDR2 FRNRAP. The CDR3 consists of 13 residues. CDR3 sequence: CASAPDGVNEQFF. CDR3 coding DNA: TGTGCTAGTGCCCCCGACGGGGTTAATGAGCAGTTCTTC.

This clone is a singleton in its sample. The rearrangement links TRBV5-1 to TRBJ2-7, with 7 bases lining up with TRBD2. The V and J ends lost 4 bases and 3 bases, in that order; junction bases with no gene match: 10. Germline loops: CDR1 SGHRS, CDR2 YFSETQ. The CDR3 is 15 amino acids. The CDR3 here is CASSPASGPGYEQYF. CDR3 DNA sequence: TGCGCCAGCAGCCCAGCTAGCGGACCGGGCTACGAGCAGTACTTC.

The chain combines TRBV5-4 with TRBJ2-6, with D uncertain. V was shortened by 1 base and J by 2 bases, with 7 bases between the two germline ends. This CDR3 is 15 amino acids long. Germline CDR1 SGHNT, CDR2 YYREEE (reference sequence). CDR3 DNA sequence: TGTGCCAGCAGCTTGAGGATTGCTGGGGCCAACGTCCTGACTTTC. Its translation: CASSLRIAGANVLTF.

The rearrangement uses TRBV7-9 and TRBJ2-7; perhaps TRBD2 as D (5 bases). The CDR3 length is 13 residues. Germline assignment: CDR1 SEHNR and CDR2 FQNEAQ (reference sequence). V lost 4 bases to trimming and J lost 11 bases, with 18 bases between them. DNA of the CDR3: TGTGCCAGCAGCTCACCTAGCCGACCAGAGGAGTACTTC. It codes for CASSSPSRPEEYF.

This rearrangement joins TRBV5-1 to TRBJ2-4, with 8 bases that match TRBD2. Trimming took 3 bases from V and 7 from J; bases not matched to a gene: 6. Germline V gene lookup returns CDR1 SGHRS and CDR2 YFSETQ. The CDR3 spans 14 residues. In DNA, the CDR3 is TGCGCCAGCAGCTCACTAGCGGCCCCGAACATTCAGTACTTC. Amino acid sequence: CASSSLAAPNIQYF. The full variable domain, with the rest looked up from reference TRBV5-1 and TRBJ2-4, is KAGVTQTPRYLIKTRGQQVTLSCSPISGHRSVSWYQQTPGQGLQFLFEYFSETQRNKGNFPGRFSGRQFSNSRSEMNVSTLELGDSALYLCASSSLAAPNIQYFGAGTRLSVL.

CDR3 sequence reads: CASSQAVSSYEQYF. In DNA, the CDR3 is TGTGCCAGCAGCCAAGCCGTAAGCAGCTACGAGCAGTACTTC. This chain joins TRBV4-2 and TRBJ2-7; unclear D gene. The CDR3 runs 14 residues. The germline CDR1 and CDR2 sequences are LGHNA and YNFKEQ. Trimming cost V 1 base and J 3 bases, with 10 bases left between them.

The gene calls are TRBV9 and TRBJ2-1, with D possibly matching TRBD1 (7 bases). CDR1 SGDLS and CDR2 YYNGEE come from the germline V gene. V was cut by 4 bases and J by 3 bases, with 23 bases left in between. The CDR3 extends over 18 amino acids. The CDR3 DNA follows: TGTGCCAGCAGCCCGAGACAGGGACCCGGGACTTACTACAATGAGCAGTTCTTC. The encoded protein is CASSPRQGPGTYYNEQFF.

This chain links TRBV29-1 with TRBJ1-1; 7 bases fit TRBD1. The CDR3 runs to 14 residues. Per germline, CDR1 SQVTM and CDR2 ANQGSEA. The junction had 6 bases not matched to a gene; V was cut back by 1 base and J by 4 bases. This CDR3 reads CSVEVGRGFTEAFF. The CDR3 DNA is TGCAGCGTTGAAGTTGGCAGGGGGTTCACTGAAGCTTTCTTT.

V and J are TRBV7-2 and TRBJ2-7; D possibly corresponds to TRBD1 (5 bases). CDR1 SGHTA and CDR2 FQGNSA come from the germline V gene. The CDR3 contains 15 residues. Between the trimmed V and J ends, which lost 3 bases and 0 bases, there was a span of 12 bases. The CDR3, as DNA: TGTGCCAGCAGCTTGGTTTGGGGCAACTCCTACGAGCAGTACTTC. It encodes CASSLVWGNSYEQYF.

V and J are TRBV5-1 and TRBJ2-4; 14 nucleotides line up with TRBD2. The germline gives CDR1 SGHRS, CDR2 YFSETQ. The CDR3 is made up of 18 amino acids. Trimming removed 3 bases from V and 0 bases from J; junction bases left unmatched: 5. This chain's CDR3 is CASSSWTSGRIAKNIQYF. The CDR3 coding sequence is TGCGCCAGCAGCTCCTGGACTAGCGGGAGGATAGCCAAAAACATTCAGTACTTC.

The rearrangement joins TRBV27 to TRBJ2-7, with 7 bases lining up with TRBD2. Germline CDR1 is MNHEY and CDR2 is SMNVEV (reference sequence). Trimming cost V 6 bases and J 4 bases; bases outside gene matches: 12. The CDR3 runs to 15 residues. CDR3 sequence (DNA): TGTGCCAGCAGACGGAATCCGAAGGGAGGGTACGAGCAGTACTTC. Translated: CASRRNPKGGYEQYF.

J is TRBJ2-3 and V is TRBV10-1, with D unclear. The germline V gene encodes CDR1 WNHNN and CDR2 SYGVQD (reference sequence). The CDR3 is 13 amino acids. Trimming left V 0 bases short and J 7 bases short, with 8 bases between. CDR3 DNA: TGCGCCAGCAGTGAGTCGAGTAGGAATACGCAGTATTTT. Encoded protein: CASSESSRNTQYF.

The J gene is TRBJ2-3, the V gene TRBV5-1; D remains ambiguous. Trimming took off 0 bases at V and 2 bases at J, with 10 bases between the two ends. The CDR3 has 15 residues. Germline values: CDR1 SGHRS, CDR2 YFSETQ. CDR3 protein: CASSLVGGYTDTQYF. DNA of the CDR3: TGCGCCAGCAGCTTGGTCGGCGGCTACACAGATACGCAGTATTTT.

The chain recombines TRBV7-2 with TRBJ2-2; 11 bases line up with TRBD1. V shed 5 bases and J 5 bases; nucleotides not matched to a gene: 10. Germline assignment: CDR1 SGHTA and CDR2 FQGNSA. The CDR3 totals 17 residues. The CDR3 coding sequence is TGTGCCAGCAGCCACCTTTTCGGGACAGGGGGTACCGGGGAGCTGTTTTTT. Residues: CASSHLFGTGGTGELFF.

V is TRBV7-8 and J is TRBJ2-7, with no clear D. This CDR3 has 11 residues. Germline V lookup: CDR1 SGHVS, CDR2 FQNEAQ. Trimming took 6 bases from V and 6 from J, leaving 9 bases between them. The CDR3 DNA reads as TGTGCCAGCAGTTCCTTACTCGAGCAGTACTTC. It specifies CASSSLLEQYF.

The CDR3 DNA reads as TGTGCCAGCAGTGGGACGGAATTTAGCAATCAGCCCCAGCATTTT. Translating it yields CASSGTEFSNQPQHF. The V and J genes are TRBV28 and TRBJ1-5, with D maybe TRBD1 (5 bases). This CDR3 region has 15 residues. CDR1 is MDHEN and CDR2 is SYDVKM in the germline V gene. V was shortened by 5 bases and J by 0 bases, with 11 bases between the two germline ends.

The genes are TRBV13 and TRBJ2-5; 11 bases agree with TRBD1. J was trimmed by 0 bases and V by 5 bases; bases with no gene match: 20. This CDR3 contains 21 residues. Germline V gene data show CDR1 as PRHDT and CDR2 as FYEKMQ (reference sequence). The CDR3 reads CASSRSGTGGTGHLYQETQYF. The CDR3 bases are TGTGCCAGCAGCCGATCCGGGACAGGGGGAACGGGACATTTGTACCAAGAGACCCAGTACTTC.